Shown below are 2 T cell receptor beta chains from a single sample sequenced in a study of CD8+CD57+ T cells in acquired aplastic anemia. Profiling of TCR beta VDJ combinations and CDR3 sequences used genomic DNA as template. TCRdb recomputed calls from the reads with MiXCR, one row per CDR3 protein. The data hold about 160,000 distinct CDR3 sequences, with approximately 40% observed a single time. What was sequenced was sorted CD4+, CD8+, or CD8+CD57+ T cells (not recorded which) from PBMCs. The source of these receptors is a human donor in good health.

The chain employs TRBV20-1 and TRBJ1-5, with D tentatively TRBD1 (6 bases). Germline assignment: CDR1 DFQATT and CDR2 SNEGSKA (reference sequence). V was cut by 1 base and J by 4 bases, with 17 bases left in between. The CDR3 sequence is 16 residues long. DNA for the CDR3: TGCAGTGCTAGAGCACCGATAACCCAGGGGAATCAGCCCCAGCATTTT. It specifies CSARAPITQGNQPQHF.

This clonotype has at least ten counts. The CDR3 nucleotides are TGCAGCGTTGCCTCCGGGTACAATGAGCAGTTCTTC. It specifies CSVASGYNEQFF. The chain has TRBV29-1 and TRBJ2-1; D gene ambiguous. CDR1 and CDR2 from the germline V gene are SQVTM and ANQGSEA. Trimming cost V 4 bases and J 4 bases, with 8 bases left between them. The CDR3 is 12 amino acids.